The following is a T cell receptor (beta chain) sequence with its context. These data belong to a study of shared clonotypes between healthy human individuals. The assay was immunoSEQ multiplex PCR, and TCRdb's table has in-frame clones only and misses some. The table shows fewer than 400,000 clones, with 74% occurring only once. The CDR3 consists of 14 residues. Trimming removed 5 bases from V and 4 bases from J, with 11 bases in between. CDR1 and CDR2 from the germline V gene are LGHNA and YNFKEQ. The chain employs TRBV4-2 and TRBJ2-2; D uncertain. This receptor was obtained from a man between 25 and 39 years old in good health. Sequenced: memory CD4+ T cells sorted from blood. Subset specified: CD45RA-negative fraction. CDR3 DNA: TGTGCCAGCAGCTTTTCCGATTTCACCGGGGAGCTGTTTTTT. This codes for CASSFSDFTGELFF.